This TCR beta chain was obtained from a study of monozygotic twins with inflammatory bowel disease. Following a re-call of the 5' RACE reads, TCRdb has one entry per CDR3 protein and lacks DNA. The specimen's table records roughly 140,000 distinct CDR3 sequences. Germline CDR1 reads MNHEY; CDR2 reads SVGEGT. The CDR3 sequence is 14 residues long. The TCR originated in a human donor with ulcerative colitis or Crohn's disease, or a healthy co-twin of an affected twin (not recorded which). The sequencing sample was made of blood. The chain uses TRBV6-2 or TRBV6-3 and TRBJ2-7; TCRdb selects TRBD1, and the lack of DNA leaves this call unchecked. The CDR3 loop is CASSYSTGSNEQYF.